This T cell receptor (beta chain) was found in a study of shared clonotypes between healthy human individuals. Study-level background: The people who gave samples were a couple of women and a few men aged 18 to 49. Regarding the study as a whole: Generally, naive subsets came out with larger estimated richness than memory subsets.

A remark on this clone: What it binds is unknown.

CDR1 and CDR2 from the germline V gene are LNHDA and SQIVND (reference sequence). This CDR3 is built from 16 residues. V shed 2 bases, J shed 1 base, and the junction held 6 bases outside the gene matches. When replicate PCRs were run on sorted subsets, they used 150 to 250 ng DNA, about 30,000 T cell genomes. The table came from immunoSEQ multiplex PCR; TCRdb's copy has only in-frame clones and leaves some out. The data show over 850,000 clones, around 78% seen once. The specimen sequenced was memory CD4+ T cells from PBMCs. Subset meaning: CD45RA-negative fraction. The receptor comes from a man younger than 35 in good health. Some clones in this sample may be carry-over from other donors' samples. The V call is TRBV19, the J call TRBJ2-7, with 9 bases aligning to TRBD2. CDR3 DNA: TGTGCCAGTAGTATACGGGGTAGCGGGAGATCCTACGAGCAGTACTTC. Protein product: CASSIRGSGRSYEQYF.